This TCR beta chain was sequenced during a study of blood T cell repertoires in COVID-19. Study information: Donors in the United States, Italy and Spain gave samples during acute or convalescent COVID-19.

Authors' processing steps: For nucleated cells, counts were estimated from reference gene primer amplification. Assay used: immunoSEQ multiplex PCR; TCRdb lists only in-frame clones, some missing. V and J calls and clone size are given by that table; D and trimming were obtained from the DNA. Of approximately 150,000 clones in the sample, about 90% are singletons; the top ten hold under 12%. The TCR comes from a man between 60 and 70 years old with active or convalescent COVID-19. Sequencing was carried out using peripheral blood.

The CDR3 region is CASSGSGEQYF. The CDR3 nucleotides read TGCGCCAGCAGTGGATCGGGCGAGCAGTACTTC. The rearrangement joins TRBV10-2 to TRBJ2-7; D is uncertain. In germline, CDR1 is WSHSY, CDR2 SAAADI. This CDR3 has 11 residues. V shed 4 bases and J shed 6 bases, with 7 bases lying between them.